The entry that follows covers one T cell receptor beta chain sequence. What it binds is not known. V shed 0 bases and J shed 7 bases, with 4 bases lying between them. The CDR3 sequence is 12 residues long. Germline V gene sequence: CDR1 LGHNT, CDR2 FRNRAP. These data come from a study of brain T cells in children with intractable seizures. Study-wide results and caveats: Absence of clones before surgery may stem from lower sequencing depth. Viral specificity was inferred only from CDR3 similarity; HCMV serostatus was unknown.

The repertoire was sequenced with immunoSEQ multiplex PCR; TCRdb's copy has only in-frame clones and lacks some. The table records 340,000 or so clones, about 93% of them present only once. Described time point: blood from clinic visit 5 months post-surgery; TSC patient then seizure free. Surgery cases with the highest brain T cell transcript signatures were chosen for sequencing. Sequencing used peripheral blood, obtained about 5 months after surgery. The V call is TRBV12-5, the J call TRBJ1-5; D remains unclear. This sequence originates from a boy less than two years old with tuberous sclerosis and intractable seizures. The CDR3 DNA follows: TGTGCTAGTGGTTTGGTACGGCAGCCCCAGCATTTT. Translating it yields CASGLVRQPQHF. Supplemented by reference TRBV12-5 and TRBJ1-5, the full variable domain reads DARVTQTPRHKVTEMGQEVTMRCQPILGHNTVFWYRQTMMQGLELLAYFRNRAPLDDSGMPKDRFSAEMPDATLATLKIQPSEPRDSAVYFCASGLVRQPQHFGDGTRLSIL.